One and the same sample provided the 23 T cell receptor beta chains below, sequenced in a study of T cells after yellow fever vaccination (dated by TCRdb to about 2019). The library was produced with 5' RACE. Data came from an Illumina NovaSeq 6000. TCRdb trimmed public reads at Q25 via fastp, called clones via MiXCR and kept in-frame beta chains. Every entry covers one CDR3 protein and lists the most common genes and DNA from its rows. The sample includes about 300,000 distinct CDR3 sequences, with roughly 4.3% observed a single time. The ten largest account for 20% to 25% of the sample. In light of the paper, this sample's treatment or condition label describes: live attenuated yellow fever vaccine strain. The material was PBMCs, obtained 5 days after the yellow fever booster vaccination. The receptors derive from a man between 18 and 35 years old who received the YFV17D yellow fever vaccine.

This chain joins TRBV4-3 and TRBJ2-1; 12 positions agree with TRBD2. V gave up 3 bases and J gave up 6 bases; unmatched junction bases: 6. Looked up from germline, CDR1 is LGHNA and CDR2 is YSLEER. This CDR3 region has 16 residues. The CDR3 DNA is TGCGCCAGCAGCCACCAGACTAGCGGGGGAAGCAATGAGCAGTTCTTC. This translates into CASSHQTSGGSNEQFF.

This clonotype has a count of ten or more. Here the CDR3 reads CASSYSTLAGGYYEQYF. CDR3 nucleotides: TGTGCCAGCAGTTACTCAACTCTAGCGGGGGGATACTACGAGCAGTACTTC. The rearrangement uses TRBV6-2 or TRBV6-3 and TRBJ2-7, with TRBD2 matching over 11 bases. Unmatched junction bases numbered 7, after V lost 0 bases and J lost 3 bases. The CDR3 covers 17 residues. CDR1 and CDR2 from the germline V gene are MNHEY and SVGEGT.

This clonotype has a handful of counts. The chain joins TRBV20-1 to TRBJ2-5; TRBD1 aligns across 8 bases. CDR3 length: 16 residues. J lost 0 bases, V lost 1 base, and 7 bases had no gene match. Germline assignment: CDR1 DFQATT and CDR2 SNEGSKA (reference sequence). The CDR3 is CSARGTTGGYQETQYF. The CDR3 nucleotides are TGCAGTGCTAGAGGAACAACAGGGGGGTACCAAGAGACCCAGTACTTC.

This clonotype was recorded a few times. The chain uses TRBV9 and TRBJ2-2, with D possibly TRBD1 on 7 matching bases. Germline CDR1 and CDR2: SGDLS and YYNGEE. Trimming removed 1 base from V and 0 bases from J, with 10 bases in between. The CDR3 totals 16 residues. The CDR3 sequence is CASSVQGGANTGELFF. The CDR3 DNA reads TGTGCCAGCAGCGTACAGGGGGGCGCGAACACCGGGGAGCTGTTTTTT.

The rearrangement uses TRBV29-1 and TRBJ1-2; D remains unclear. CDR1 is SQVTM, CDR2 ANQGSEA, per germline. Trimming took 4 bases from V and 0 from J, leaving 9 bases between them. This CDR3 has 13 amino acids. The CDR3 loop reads CSVGEPTNYGYTF. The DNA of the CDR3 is TGCAGCGTTGGTGAGCCTACTAACTATGGCTACACCTTC.

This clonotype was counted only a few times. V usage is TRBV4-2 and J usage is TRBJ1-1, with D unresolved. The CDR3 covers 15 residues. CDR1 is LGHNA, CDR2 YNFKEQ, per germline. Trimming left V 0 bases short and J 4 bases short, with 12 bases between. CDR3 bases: TGTGCCAGCAGCCAAGAAGCAGCTCAAAGCACTGAAGCTTTCTTT. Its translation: CASSQEAAQSTEAFF.

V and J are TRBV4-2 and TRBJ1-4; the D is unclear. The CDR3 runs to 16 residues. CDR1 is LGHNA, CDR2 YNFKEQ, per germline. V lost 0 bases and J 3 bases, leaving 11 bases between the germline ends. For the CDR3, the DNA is TGTGCCAGCAGCCAAGAGCTGGGTTTGGCTAATGAAAAACTGTTTTTT. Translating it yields CASSQELGLANEKLFF.

The CDR3 is CASSLDREEGTQYF. CDR3 coding DNA: TGCGCCAGCAGCTTGGACAGGGAGGAGGGGACCCAGTACTTC. This chain uses TRBV5-1 with TRBJ2-5; either TRBD1 or TRBD2 may fit D (6 bases each). Germline assignment: CDR1 SGHRS and CDR2 YFSETQ. Trimming pared 0 bases from V and 7 bases from J, leaving 13 bases between. The CDR3 runs 14 residues.

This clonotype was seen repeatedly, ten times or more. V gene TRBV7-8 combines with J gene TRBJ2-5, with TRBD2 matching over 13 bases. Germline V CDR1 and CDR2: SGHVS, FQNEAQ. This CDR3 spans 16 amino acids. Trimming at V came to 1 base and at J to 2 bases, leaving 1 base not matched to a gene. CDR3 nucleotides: TGTGCCAGCAGCTTAGGACTAGCGGGGGGACAAGAGACCCAGTACTTC. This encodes CASSLGLAGGQETQYF.

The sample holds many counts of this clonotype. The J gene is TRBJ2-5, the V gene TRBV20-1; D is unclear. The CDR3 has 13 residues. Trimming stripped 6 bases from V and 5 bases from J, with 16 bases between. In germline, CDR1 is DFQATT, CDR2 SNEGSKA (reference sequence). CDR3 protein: CSATLLVSETQYF. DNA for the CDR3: TGCAGTGCCACACTCCTAGTCTCGGAGACCCAGTACTTC.

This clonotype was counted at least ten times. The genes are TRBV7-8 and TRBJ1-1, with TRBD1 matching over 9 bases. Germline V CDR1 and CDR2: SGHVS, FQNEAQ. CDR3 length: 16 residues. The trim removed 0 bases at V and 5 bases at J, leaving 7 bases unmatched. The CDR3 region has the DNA TGTGCCAGCAGCTTAGCGATCCGGACAGGGGAAACTGAAGCTTTCTTT. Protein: CASSLAIRTGETEAFF.

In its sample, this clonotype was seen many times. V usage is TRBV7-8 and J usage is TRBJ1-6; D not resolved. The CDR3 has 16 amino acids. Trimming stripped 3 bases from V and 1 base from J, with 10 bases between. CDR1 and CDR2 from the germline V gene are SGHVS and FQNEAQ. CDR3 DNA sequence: TGTGCCAGCAGCTTGACGAGAGTGTCCTATAATTCACCCCTCCACTTT. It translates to CASSLTRVSYNSPLHF.

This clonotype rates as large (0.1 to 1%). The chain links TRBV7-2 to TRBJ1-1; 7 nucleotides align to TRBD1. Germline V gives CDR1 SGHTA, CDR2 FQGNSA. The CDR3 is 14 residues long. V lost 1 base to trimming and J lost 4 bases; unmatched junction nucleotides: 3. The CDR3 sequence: CASSLGSGGTEAFF. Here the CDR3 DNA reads TGTGCCAGCAGCTTAGGGTCAGGGGGCACTGAAGCTTTCTTT.

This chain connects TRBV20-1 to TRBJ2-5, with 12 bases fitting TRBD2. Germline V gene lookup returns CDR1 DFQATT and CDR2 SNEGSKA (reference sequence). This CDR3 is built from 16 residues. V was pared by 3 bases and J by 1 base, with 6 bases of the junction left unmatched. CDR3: CSARVTSGGPQETQYF. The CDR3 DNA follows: TGCAGTGCTAGGGTCACTAGCGGGGGGCCCCAAGAGACCCAGTACTTC.

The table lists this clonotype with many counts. DNA for the CDR3: TGTGCCAGCAGCACCAGGGGCACAGATACGCAGTATTTT. Its protein product is CASSTRGTDTQYF. The gene calls are TRBV7-2 and TRBJ2-3; weak D call: TRBD1 (5 bases). Germline V gene sequence: CDR1 SGHTA, CDR2 FQGNSA. With 5 bases removed from V and 1 base from J, the gap between germline ends came to 7 bases. The CDR3 loop spans 13 amino acids.

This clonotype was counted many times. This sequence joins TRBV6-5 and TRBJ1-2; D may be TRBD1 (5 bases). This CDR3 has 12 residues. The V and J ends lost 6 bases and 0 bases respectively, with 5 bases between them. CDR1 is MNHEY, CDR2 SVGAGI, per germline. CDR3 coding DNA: TGTGCCAGCAGGACAGCTAACTATGGCTACACCTTC. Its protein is CASRTANYGYTF.

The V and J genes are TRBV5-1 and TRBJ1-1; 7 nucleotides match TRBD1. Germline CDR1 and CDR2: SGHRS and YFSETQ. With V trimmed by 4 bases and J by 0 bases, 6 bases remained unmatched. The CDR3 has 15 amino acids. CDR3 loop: CASSAQGGVNTEAFF. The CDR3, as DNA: TGCGCCAGCAGCGCCCAGGGGGGAGTGAACACTGAAGCTTTCTTT.

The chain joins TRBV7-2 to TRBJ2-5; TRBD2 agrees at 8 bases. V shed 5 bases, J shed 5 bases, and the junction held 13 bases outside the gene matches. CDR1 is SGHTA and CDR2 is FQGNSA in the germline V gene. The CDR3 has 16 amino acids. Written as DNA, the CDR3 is TGTGCCAGCAGCCGCTTAAGAGCGGGGGCCTTTGAGACCCAGTACTTC. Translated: CASSRLRAGAFETQYF.

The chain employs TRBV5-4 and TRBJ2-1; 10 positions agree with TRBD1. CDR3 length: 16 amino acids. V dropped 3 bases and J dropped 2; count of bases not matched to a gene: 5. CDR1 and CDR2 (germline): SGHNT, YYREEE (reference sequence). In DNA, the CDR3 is TGTGCCAGCAGCTCGGGGGGACAGGGGACCTACAATGAGCAGTTCTTC. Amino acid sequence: CASSSGGQGTYNEQFF.

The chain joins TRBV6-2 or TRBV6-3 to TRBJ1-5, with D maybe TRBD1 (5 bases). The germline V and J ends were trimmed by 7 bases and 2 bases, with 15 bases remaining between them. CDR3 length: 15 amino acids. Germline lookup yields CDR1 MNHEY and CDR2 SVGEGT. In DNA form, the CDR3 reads TGTGCCAGCAAGGGGACCTCGGCGGGCAATCAGCCCCAGCATTTT. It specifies CASKGTSAGNQPQHF.

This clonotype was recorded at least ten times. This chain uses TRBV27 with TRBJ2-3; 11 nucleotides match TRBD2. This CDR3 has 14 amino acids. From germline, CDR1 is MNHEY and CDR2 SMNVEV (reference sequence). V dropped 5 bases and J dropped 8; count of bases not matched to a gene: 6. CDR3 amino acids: CASSPLAGGRTQYF. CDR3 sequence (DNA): TGTGCCAGCAGTCCCTTAGCGGGGGGGCGTACGCAGTATTTT.

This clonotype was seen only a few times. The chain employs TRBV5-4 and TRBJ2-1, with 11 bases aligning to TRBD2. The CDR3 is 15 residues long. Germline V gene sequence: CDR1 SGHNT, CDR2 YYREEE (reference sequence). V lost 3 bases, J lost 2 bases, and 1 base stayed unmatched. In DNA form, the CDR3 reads TGTGCCAGCAGCTCGACTAGCGGGGCCTACAATGAGCAGTTCTTC. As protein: CASSSTSGAYNEQFF.

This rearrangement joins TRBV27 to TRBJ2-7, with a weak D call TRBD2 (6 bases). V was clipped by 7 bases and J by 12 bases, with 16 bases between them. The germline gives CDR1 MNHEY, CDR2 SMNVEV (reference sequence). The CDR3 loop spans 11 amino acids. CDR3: CASKYTGSLYF. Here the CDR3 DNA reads TGTGCCAGCAAGTACACCGGGAGCTTGTACTTC.